What follows is one TCR beta chain and its context. The data were obtained in a study of control samples from healthy donors and cancer patients. Germline V gene sequence: CDR1 SGDLS, CDR2 YYNGEE. The CDR3 has 17 residues. The V end was cut by 4 bases, the J end by 1 base, with 17 bases between. TCRdb's copy holds only in-frame clones and misses some; the assay was immunoSEQ multiplex PCR. The sample carries some 29,000 clones, roughly 87% recorded once. The receptor was derived from a female donor with melanoma. The sample comprised formalin-fixed, paraffin-embedded tissue. The chain links TRBV9 to TRBJ2-2; a possible D gene is TRBD1 (5 bases). The DNA of the CDR3 is TGTGCCAGCAGCTTAGGCCAGGGCGGAAAGAACACCGGGGAGCTGTTTTTT. It translates to CASSLGQGGKNTGELFF.